This T cell receptor (beta chain) appears in the sequencing data of a study of blood T cells in healthy people across ages. With a J-beta primer mix and a sample-barcoded 5' primer, a second PCR ran about 6 to 11 cycles. TCRdb re-derived calls from the 5' RACE reads in MiXCR, one entry per CDR3 protein. The sample records 500,000 to 650,000 distinct CDR3 sequences, over 25% being singletons. There were at least 5.5 micrograms of total RNA extracted from every sample. The CDR3 is 15 amino acids. V lost 3 bases, J lost 0 bases, and 12 bases lay in between. Per germline, CDR1 DFQATT and CDR2 SNEGSKA (reference sequence). These data also featured in a second study, about T cells of mothers and their children. Turning to that study: Several million TCR beta reads per child versus over 8 million per mother.

Sample: blood. The chain carries TRBV20-1 and TRBJ2-1; D is undetermined. This receptor was obtained from a boy aged 2-15 years in good health. The CDR3 is CSASGPLNSYNEQFF. Written as DNA, the CDR3 is TGCAGTGCTAGTGGGCCACTGAACTCCTACAATGAGCAGTTCTTC.